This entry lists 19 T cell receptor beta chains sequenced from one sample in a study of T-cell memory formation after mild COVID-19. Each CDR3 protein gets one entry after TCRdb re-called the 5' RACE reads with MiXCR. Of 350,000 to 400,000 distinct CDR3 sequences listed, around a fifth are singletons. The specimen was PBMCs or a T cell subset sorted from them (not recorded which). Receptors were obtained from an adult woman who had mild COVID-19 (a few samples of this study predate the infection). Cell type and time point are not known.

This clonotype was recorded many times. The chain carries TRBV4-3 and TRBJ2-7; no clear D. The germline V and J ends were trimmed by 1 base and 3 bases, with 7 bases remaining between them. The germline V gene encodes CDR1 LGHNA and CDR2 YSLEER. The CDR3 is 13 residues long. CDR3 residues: CASSQGWGYEQYF. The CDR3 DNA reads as TGCGCCAGCAGCCAAGGTTGGGGCTACGAGCAGTACTTC.

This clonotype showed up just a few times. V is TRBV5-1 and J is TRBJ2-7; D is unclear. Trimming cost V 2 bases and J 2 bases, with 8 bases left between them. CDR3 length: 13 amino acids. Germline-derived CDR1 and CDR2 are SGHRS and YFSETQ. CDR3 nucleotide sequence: TGCGCCAGCAGCTTCGAGAGCCCCTACGAGCAGTACTTC. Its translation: CASSFESPYEQYF.

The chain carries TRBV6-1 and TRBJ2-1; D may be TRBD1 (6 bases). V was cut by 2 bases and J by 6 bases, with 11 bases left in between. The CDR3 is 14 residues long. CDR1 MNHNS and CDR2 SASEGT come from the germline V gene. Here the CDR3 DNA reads TGTGCCAGCAGTGAACTACAGGGACCCAATGAGCAGTTCTTC. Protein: CASSELQGPNEQFF.

The CDR3 DNA sequence: TGTGCCAGCTCACTGGGACAAAGCGAACGAGCTTTCTTT. It yields the protein CASSLGQSERAFF. V and J are TRBV18 and TRBJ1-1, with D possibly matching TRBD1 (6 bases). This CDR3 comprises 13 residues. Per the germline V gene, CDR1 is KGHSH and CDR2 is LQKENI. Trimming took off 4 bases at V and 10 bases at J, with 16 bases between the two ends.

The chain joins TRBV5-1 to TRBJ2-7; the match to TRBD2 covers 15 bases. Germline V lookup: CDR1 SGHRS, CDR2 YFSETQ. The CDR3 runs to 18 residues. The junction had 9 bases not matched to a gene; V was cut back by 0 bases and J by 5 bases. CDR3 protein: CASSLVGLAGGIGNEQYF. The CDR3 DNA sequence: TGCGCCAGCAGCTTGGTCGGACTAGCGGGAGGGATCGGAAACGAGCAGTACTTC.

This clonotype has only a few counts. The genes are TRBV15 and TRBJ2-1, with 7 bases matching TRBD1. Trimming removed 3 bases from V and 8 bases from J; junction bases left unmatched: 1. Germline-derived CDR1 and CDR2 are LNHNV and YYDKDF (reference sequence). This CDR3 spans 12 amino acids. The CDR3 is CATSSRGYEQFF. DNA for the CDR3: TGTGCCACCAGCAGCAGGGGGTATGAGCAGTTCTTC.

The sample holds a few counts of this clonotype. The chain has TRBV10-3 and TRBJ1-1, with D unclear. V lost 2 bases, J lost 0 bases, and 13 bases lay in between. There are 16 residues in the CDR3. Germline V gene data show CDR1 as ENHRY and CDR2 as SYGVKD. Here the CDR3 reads CAISEPRSSMNTEAFF. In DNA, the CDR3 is TGTGCCATCAGTGAGCCCCGAAGTTCGATGAACACTGAAGCTTTCTTT.

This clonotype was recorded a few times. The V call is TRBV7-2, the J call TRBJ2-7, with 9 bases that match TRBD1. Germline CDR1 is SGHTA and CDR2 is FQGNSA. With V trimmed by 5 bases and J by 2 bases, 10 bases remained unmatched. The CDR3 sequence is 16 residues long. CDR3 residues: CASSHGRQGGAYEQYF. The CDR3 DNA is TGTGCCAGCAGCCACGGGCGACAGGGGGGGGCCTACGAGCAGTACTTC.

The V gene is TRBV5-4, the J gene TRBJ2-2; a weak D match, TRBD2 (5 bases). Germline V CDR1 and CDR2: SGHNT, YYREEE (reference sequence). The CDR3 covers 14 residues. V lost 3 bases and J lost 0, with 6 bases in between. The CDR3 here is CASSSGTNTGELFF. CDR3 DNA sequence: TGTGCCAGCAGCTCCGGGACGAACACCGGGGAGCTGTTTTTT.

This CDR3 reads CASSQGQNSNQPQHF. The DNA of the CDR3 is TGCGCCAGCAGCCAAGGACAGAATAGCAATCAGCCCCAGCATTTT. The chain links TRBV4-1 to TRBJ1-5, with a possible D match to TRBD1 (5 bases). Germline V gene lookup returns CDR1 MGHRA and CDR2 YSYEKL. Trimming took 1 base from V and 0 from J, leaving 7 bases between them. This CDR3 region has 15 residues.

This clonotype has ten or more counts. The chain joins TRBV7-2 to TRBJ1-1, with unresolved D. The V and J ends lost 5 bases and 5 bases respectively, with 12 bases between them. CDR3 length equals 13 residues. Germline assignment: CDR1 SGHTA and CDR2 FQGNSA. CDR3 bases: TGTGCCAGCAGCCCGTATTTGAGGACTGAAGCTTTCTTT. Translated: CASSPYLRTEAFF.

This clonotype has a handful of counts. For the CDR3, the DNA is TGCAGCGGGGCCGCAGGTCGCGGGGGGAACACCGGGGAGCTGTTTTTT. This gives the protein CSGAAGRGGNTGELFF. The chain couples TRBV29-1 to TRBJ2-2; the match to TRBD2 covers 7 bases. The CDR3 runs 16 residues. Germline CDR1 SQVTM, CDR2 ANQGSEA. The ends lost 7 bases at V and 1 base at J; junction bases unmatched: 12.

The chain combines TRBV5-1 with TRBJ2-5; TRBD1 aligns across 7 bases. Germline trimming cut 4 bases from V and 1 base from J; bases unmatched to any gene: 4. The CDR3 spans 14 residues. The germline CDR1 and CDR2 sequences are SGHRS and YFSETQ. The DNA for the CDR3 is TGCGCCAGCAGCCCGGGACAGCTCCAAGAGACCCAGTACTTC. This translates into CASSPGQLQETQYF.

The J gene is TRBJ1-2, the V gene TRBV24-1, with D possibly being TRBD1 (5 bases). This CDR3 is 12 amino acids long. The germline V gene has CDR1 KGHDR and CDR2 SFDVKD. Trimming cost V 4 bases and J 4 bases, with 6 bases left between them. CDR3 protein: CATSDRAYGYTF. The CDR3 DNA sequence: TGTGCCACCAGTGACAGGGCCTATGGCTACACCTTC.

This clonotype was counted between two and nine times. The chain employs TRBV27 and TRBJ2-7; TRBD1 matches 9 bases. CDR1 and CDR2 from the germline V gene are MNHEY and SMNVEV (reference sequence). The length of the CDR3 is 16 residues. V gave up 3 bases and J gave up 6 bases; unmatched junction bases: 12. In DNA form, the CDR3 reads TGTGCCAGCAGTTTTCGATGGACAGGGGCCGAGGGCGAGCAGTACTTC. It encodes CASSFRWTGAEGEQYF.

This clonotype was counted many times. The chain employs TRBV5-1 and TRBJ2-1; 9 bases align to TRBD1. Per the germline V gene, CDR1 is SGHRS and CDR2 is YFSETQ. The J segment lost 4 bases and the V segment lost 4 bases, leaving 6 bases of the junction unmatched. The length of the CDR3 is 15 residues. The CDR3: CASSPGQGNYNEQFF. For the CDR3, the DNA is TGCGCCAGCAGCCCGGGACAGGGAAATTACAATGAGCAGTTCTTC.

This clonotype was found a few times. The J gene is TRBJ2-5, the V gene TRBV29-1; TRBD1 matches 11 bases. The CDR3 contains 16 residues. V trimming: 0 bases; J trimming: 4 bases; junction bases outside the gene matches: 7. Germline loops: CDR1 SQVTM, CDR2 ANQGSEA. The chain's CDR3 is CSVEEGTGGVGETQYF. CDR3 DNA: TGCAGCGTTGAAGAGGGGACAGGGGGTGTGGGAGAGACCCAGTACTTC.

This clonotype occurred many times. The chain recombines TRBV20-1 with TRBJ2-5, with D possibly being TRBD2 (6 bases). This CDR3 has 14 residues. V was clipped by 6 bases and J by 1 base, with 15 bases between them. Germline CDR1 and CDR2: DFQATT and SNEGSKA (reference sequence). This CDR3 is CSALKAGIQETQYF. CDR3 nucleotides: TGCAGTGCCCTTAAGGCGGGAATCCAAGAGACCCAGTACTTC.

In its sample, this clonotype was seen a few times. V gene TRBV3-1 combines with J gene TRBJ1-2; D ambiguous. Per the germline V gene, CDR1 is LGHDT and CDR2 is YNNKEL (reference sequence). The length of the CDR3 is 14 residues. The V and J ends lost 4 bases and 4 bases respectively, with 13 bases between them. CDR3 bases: TGTGCCAGCAGCCTCGAAGACCCGCGCTATGGCTACACCTTC. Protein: CASSLEDPRYGYTF.